Reported below is one TCR beta chain. What it recognizes is unknown. This entry belongs to a study of T cells after yellow fever vaccination. Findings and limits, study-wide: A small share of clonotypes appeared in both CD4 and CD8 compartments.

Trimming at V came to 1 base and at J to 3 bases, leaving 6 bases not matched to a gene. Germline V CDR1 and CDR2: SGHRS, YFSETQ. The CDR3 has 16 amino acids. Each CDR3 protein gets one entry after TCRdb re-called the 5' RACE reads with MiXCR. The table has 100,000 to 150,000 distinct CDR3 sequences, more than 6.5% seen once. Sequences were derived from CD4+ T cells sorted from PBMCs, sampled more than 8 days after the first yellow fever vaccination. V and J are TRBV5-1 and TRBJ2-5; 10 bases are a match to TRBD2. The sequence was obtained from a young man who received the YFV17D yellow fever vaccine. CDR3 bases: TGCGCCAGCAGCTTGAAACCTAGCGGGGGAGAAGAGACCCAGTACTTC. This encodes CASSLKPSGGEETQYF.